The TCR beta chain under discussion was sequenced for a study of blood T cell repertoires in COVID-19 (TCRdb year 2020). Regarding the research as a whole: Collaborator samples came from the United States, Italy and Spain and covered acute and convalescent phases of COVID-19. The samples were drawn from the first 160 participants of the ongoing ImmuneRACE study and from some 1,300 subjects provided by 6 global collaborators. A freely available public database, intended as a resource for researchers studying the immune response to SARS-CoV-2, is where the repertoires were released. The dataset comprised deeply sampled blood TCRbeta repertoires from subjects exposed to, actively infected with, or recovered from COVID-19. Where available, HLA class I and class II types were obtained from metadata supplied by the sample provider rather than from assay-based typing. The prospective study material was composed of cDNA or gDNA derived from T cells, B-cell-depleted T cells, or PBMCs. Nearly every sample came with metadata listing a de-identified subject ID, COVID-19 status, age in years and sex.

About this clone itself: The target of this receptor is not known. The input lacks base qualities; no much larger clone sits a single base away.

Here is what the overall study found, with its caveats: How much clinical and demographic metadata was included differed by source and by participant, and the metadata was provided uncurated.

The immunoSEQ Assay, a bias-controlled multiplex PCR, was used to amplify TCRbeta CDR3 regions from genomic DNA. For the original study's pipeline: Within the assay, amplification of reference gene primers was used to estimate how many nucleated cells each sample contained. Sequence reads were collapsed and filtered to measure the absolute abundance of every unique TCRbeta CDR3 rearrangement. For each sample, productive Simpson clonality was calculated as the square root of Simpson's diversity index across productive rearrangements. This is the immuneACCESS table as TCRdb keeps it, with only in-frame sequences that have V and J called. A part of the clones is gone; compared with another copy, unresolved V genes explain less than half, and the rest is unexplained. V, J and clone size derive from that table, while D and trimming were established from the DNA sequence. This sample holds about 330,000 clones; 87% were observed only once. Of the sample, 7.5% to 10% is held by the ten largest clones.

One collaborating source in Seattle enrolled patients while the patients were actively infected and followed the patients over time throughout the course of disease. Collaborating institutions collected whole blood in K2EDTA tubes following their own protocols. For TCRbeta analysis, collaborators shipped samples in one of three forms: frozen whole blood, isolated PBMCs, or DNA extracted from either of those sample types. There are 18 amino acids in the CDR3, from cysteine to phenylalanine inclusive. Just the 54-base CDR3 DNA is kept, in frame starting at base 1. CDR1 and CDR2 were assigned from the germline V gene as SGHRS and YFSETQ. Unmatched junction bases come to 11, with V trimmed by 4 bases and J by 5 bases.

Sequenced sample: peripheral blood. The rearranged chain carries TRBV5-1 and TRBJ2-1, with 14 bases aligning to TRBD2. This receptor was identified in a man in his thirties or forties with COVID-19, enrolled during active disease. The CDR3 region: CASSPGLAGVLGNNEQFF. The DNA sequence is given as TGCGCCAGCAGCCCGGGACTAGCGGGAGTTCTAGGGAACAATGAGCAGTTCTTC.